This TCR beta chain is from a study of CD8+ T cells in alopecia areata. Study context: Treated patients were dosed with oral tofacitinib, taking 5 to 10 mg twice daily.

Reverse transcribed after extraction, RNA yielded cDNA as the sequencing template. TCRdb keeps only in-frame clones here, not all; method: immunoSEQ multiplex PCR. This sample has about 150,000 clones, with 45% to 60% found just once. The study's findings and limits: Compared with normal scalp, lesional scalp had higher clonality and more expanded CD8+ clones.

This clone was seen a few times. Its specificity is unknown. Peripheral blood, together with lesional scalp punch biopsies, was collected from alopecia areata patients. Trimming cost V 4 bases and J 2 bases; bases outside gene matches: 5. This CDR3 comprises 14 residues. The germline V gene has CDR1 SGDLS and CDR2 YYNGEE. Specimen: CD8+ T cells sorted from blood, collected at week 0. The V gene is TRBV9, the J gene TRBJ2-7, with TRBD1 matching 8 bases. This sequence originates from a human donor with alopecia areata. CDR3 coding DNA: TGTGCCAGCAGCCCACAGGGGGACCCCTACGAGCAGTACTTC. Residues: CASSPQGDPYEQYF.